Following are 25 T cell receptor beta chains from one sample sequenced in a study of T cells in Graves' hyperthyroidism and ophthalmopathy (dated by TCRdb to between 2018 and 2021). The method behind the library was multiplex PCR. The listed sequencing device is Illumina HiSeq 2000. The TCR beta CDR3 regions were amplified from the RNA transcripts. The first round of RT-PCR for the TCR CDR3 was performed with the HTBI primer set and the Qiagen OneStep RT-PCR kit. In-frame beta chains were kept once TCRdb had trimmed the public reads at Q25 with fastp and called clones with MiXCR. Rows are unified per CDR3 protein, each entry keeping the most common DNA and genes. Counted in this sample were 300,000 to 450,000 distinct CDR3 sequences; about a sixth of them appeared once. The ten largest make up 15% of the sample. Material for sequencing was blood. Receptors originate from a woman in her 40s with Graves' ophthalmopathy.

Ten or more counts support this clonotype. The germline gene is not matched at one end of the junction; a read error may be the cause. The rearrangement joins TRBV6-1 to TRBJ2-7; 11 positions match TRBD2. This CDR3 is built from 15 residues. The germline gives CDR1 MNHNS, CDR2 SASEGT. The CDR3 here is CASREASGRHYEQYF. The CDR3 DNA follows: TGTGCCAGCAGGGAAGCTAGCGGGAGGCACTACGAGCAGTACTTC.

The table lists this clonotype with many counts. V and J are TRBV6-1 and TRBJ2-2; D is unclear. CDR1 and CDR2 from the germline V gene are MNHNS and SASEGT. Trimming left V 6 bases short and J 4 bases short, with 18 bases between. The CDR3 totals 16 residues. The CDR3 here is CASSNLDPITTGELFF. The CDR3 nucleotides are TGTGCCAGCAGCAACCTGGACCCAATAACCACCGGGGAGCTGTTTTTT.

This clonotype came up many times. The chain is built from TRBV19 and TRBJ2-5; D not resolved. The CDR3 has 14 residues. Looked up from germline, CDR1 is LNHDA and CDR2 is SQIVND (reference sequence). Trimming took off 3 bases at V and 1 base at J, with 9 bases between the two ends. This CDR3 reads CASSIWNSQETQYF. For the CDR3, the DNA is TGTGCCAGTAGTATTTGGAACAGCCAAGAGACCCAGTACTTC.

This clonotype has only a few counts. This rearrangement joins TRBV4-1 to TRBJ2-2; 7 bases map to TRBD1. The V and J ends lost 4 bases and 6 bases, in that order; junction bases with no gene match: 11. This CDR3 has 16 residues. In germline, CDR1 is MGHRA, CDR2 YSYEKL. CDR3 sequence: CASSLEGTALPGELFF. Here the CDR3 DNA reads TGCGCCAGCAGCCTAGAAGGGACAGCCCTACCCGGGGAGCTGTTTTTT.

This clonotype was observed at least ten times. This chain joins TRBV6-5 and TRBJ1-5, with 7 bases that match TRBD1. Germline V lookup: CDR1 MNHEY, CDR2 SVGAGI. The CDR3 is made up of 15 amino acids. V lost 2 bases and J lost 5; bases outside the gene matches: 6. CDR3: CASSYNRQGDQPQHF. The DNA for the CDR3 is TGTGCCAGCAGTTACAACCGGCAGGGGGATCAGCCCCAGCATTTT.

This clonotype has a count of ten or more. This sequence joins TRBV11-2 and TRBJ1-2; D not resolved. The V gene lost 2 bases and the J gene lost 3 bases, with 22 bases spanning the gap. The CDR3 is made up of 18 amino acids. Germline values: CDR1 SGHAT, CDR2 FQNNGV. CDR3 in amino acids: CASSLLSQTVGDYYGYTF. The CDR3 nucleotides read TGTGCCAGCAGCTTACTTAGCCAAACAGTCGGCGACTACTATGGCTACACCTTC.

This clonotype showed up many times. The chain joins TRBV4-3 to TRBJ1-5; 8 positions agree with TRBD1. This CDR3 has 15 residues. With V trimmed by 1 base and J by 4 bases, 3 bases remained unmatched. Germline-derived CDR1 and CDR2 are LGHNA and YSLEER. The CDR3 bases are TGCGCCAGCAGCCAAGGGACAGGGATAAATCAGCCCCAGCATTTT. It yields the protein CASSQGTGINQPQHF.

This clonotype was seen at least ten times. The genes are TRBV14 and TRBJ2-5; 8 bases align to TRBD2. The germline CDR1 and CDR2 sequences are SGHDN and FVKESK. V lost 5 bases to trimming and J lost 0 bases; unmatched junction nucleotides: 5. The CDR3 has 15 amino acids. CDR3: CASSGILADQETQYF. In DNA form, the CDR3 reads TGTGCCAGCAGCGGGATACTAGCGGACCAAGAGACCCAGTACTTC.

As for this clonotype: A junction boundary mismatches the germline segment, possibly from a read error. The chain is built from TRBV12-3 or TRBV12-4 and TRBJ1-2; TRBD1 is a possible D gene (5 bases). CDR3 size: 16 residues. The CDR3 nucleotides read TGTGCCAGCAGTTTAGGGGGACTGATTGCTAAGTATGGCTACACCTTC. This translates into CASSLGGLIAKYGYTF.

This clonotype was recorded many times. As DNA, the CDR3 is TGTGCCAGCAGGGCTGAAAGATTCCGGGACAGGACCTTCTATGGCTACACCTTC. It codes for CASRAERFRDRTFYGYTF. This chain connects TRBV6-2 or TRBV6-3 to TRBJ1-2, with 8 bases matching TRBD1. Per germline, CDR1 MNHEY and CDR2 SVGEGT. The V gene end was trimmed by 6 bases and the J gene end by 4 bases; junction bases not matched to a gene: 19. CDR3 length: 18 amino acids.

This clonotype showed up many times. The chain carries TRBV18 and TRBJ2-7; TRBD1 matches 8 bases. The CDR3 has 13 residues. The ends lost 4 bases at V and 6 bases at J; junction bases unmatched: 5. CDR1 is KGHSH, CDR2 LQKENI, per germline. CDR3 DNA: TGTGCCAGCTCACAGGGGACAGGAACCGAGCAGTACTTC. Translation: CASSQGTGTEQYF.

This clonotype was picked up many times. The V gene is TRBV5-1, the J gene TRBJ2-5; 7 bases are a match to TRBD1. Losses at the gene ends were 3 bases for V and 2 bases for J; bases not matched to a gene: 4. In germline, CDR1 is SGHRS, CDR2 YFSETQ. The CDR3 is made up of 14 amino acids. The CDR3 DNA follows: TGCGCCAGCAGCTGGCAGGGGGTTCAAGAGACCCAGTACTTC. It translates to CASSWQGVQETQYF.

This clonotype was observed many times. V is TRBV7-8 and J is TRBJ2-7, with 8 bases that match TRBD2. This CDR3 is 14 amino acids long. CDR1 is SGHVS, CDR2 FQNEAQ, per germline. The V and J ends lost 5 bases and 6 bases, in that order; junction bases with no gene match: 9. CDR3 nucleotides: TGTGCCAGCAGCCCTCTAGCGGGCTCGGGCGAGCAGTACTTC. Encoded protein: CASSPLAGSGEQYF. Full variable domain (rest looked up from reference TRBV7-8 and TRBJ2-7): GAGVSQSPRYKVAKRGQDVALRCDPISGHVSLFWYQQALGQGPEFLTYFQNEAQLDKSGLPSDRFFAERPEGSVSTLKIQRTQQEDSAVYLCASSPLAGSGEQYFGPGTRLTVT.

This clonotype was seen ten or more times. The gene calls are TRBV6-1 and TRBJ1-5; D call uncertain. The V gene's germline CDR1 is MNHNS and CDR2 SASEGT. This CDR3 has 15 amino acids. The V and J ends lost 3 bases and 0 bases respectively, with 9 bases between them. The CDR3 loop is CASSDRKYSNQPQHF. The CDR3 DNA reads as TGTGCCAGCAGTGACAGGAAATATAGCAATCAGCCCCAGCATTTT.

In this sample, this clonotype turned up many times. The V gene is TRBV20-1, the J gene TRBJ2-2; TRBD1 matches 8 bases. Per germline, CDR1 DFQATT and CDR2 SNEGSKA (reference sequence). J gave up 6 bases and V 4 bases, and 10 bases lay outside the gene matches. The CDR3 runs 15 residues. Written as DNA, the CDR3 is TGCAGTGCTACCGCAGGGGGCGCCCCTGCCGGGGAGCTGTTTTTT. It specifies CSATAGGAPAGELFF.

This clonotype was counted many times. V is TRBV12-3 or TRBV12-4 and J is TRBJ1-1; tentative D call: TRBD1 (5 bases). Trimming shortened V by 3 bases and J by 4 bases, and 9 bases separated the two germline ends. The CDR3 totals 13 residues. CDR3 nucleotides: TGTGCCAGCAGTTTTTCAGGGCCCACTGAAGCTTTCTTT. This encodes CASSFSGPTEAFF.

This chain joins TRBV27 and TRBJ2-7; D not certain. V gave up 5 bases and J gave up 3 bases, with 17 bases separating them. CDR3 size: 15 residues. Per the germline V gene, CDR1 is MNHEY and CDR2 is SMNVEV (reference sequence). The CDR3 bases are TGTGCCAGCAGTGAATTAAGGGTTTCGGGCTACGAGCAGTACTTC. Translation: CASSELRVSGYEQYF.

This clonotype was found many times. This chain uses TRBV7-9 with TRBJ2-7; weak D call: TRBD1 (5 bases). This CDR3 has 15 amino acids. From germline, CDR1 is SEHNR and CDR2 FQNEAQ (reference sequence). The V end lost 1 base, the J end lost 3 bases, and 13 bases lay between the germline ends. In DNA form, the CDR3 reads TGTGCCAGCAGCTTAGGTCCGGCAGGGCGCTACGAGCAGTACTTC. This gives the protein CASSLGPAGRYEQYF.

The chain recombines TRBV2 with TRBJ1-5, with TRBD1 matching 7 bases. CDR3 length: 18 amino acids. The ends lost 2 bases at V and 1 base at J; junction bases unmatched: 11. The V gene's germline CDR1 is SNHLY and CDR2 FYNNEI. CDR3 loop: CASSERRDSWSSNQPQHF. The CDR3 coding sequence is TGTGCCAGCAGTGAAAGACGGGACAGTTGGTCCAGCAATCAGCCCCAGCATTTT.

This clonotype has ten or more counts. The chain has TRBV11-1 and TRBJ2-6, with TRBD1 as a possible D gene (5 bases). The CDR3 extends over 17 amino acids. Trimming took 2 bases from V and 4 from J, leaving 15 bases between them. Germline CDR1 and CDR2: SGHAT and FQDESV (reference sequence). The CDR3 nucleotides read TGTGCCAGCAGCTTAAAGGGGCAGGATAACGGGGCCAACGTCCTGACTTTC. Amino acid sequence: CASSLKGQDNGANVLTF.

This clonotype was counted only a few times. This chain connects TRBV12-5 to TRBJ1-1, with D hard to call. Germline V gene data show CDR1 as LGHNT and CDR2 as FRNRAP. The ends were cut back, 2 bases at V and 4 bases at J, with 8 bases in the middle. The CDR3 is 13 residues long. In DNA, the CDR3 is TGTGCTAGTGGTTTGCGGGGTACCACTGAAGCTTTCTTT. Protein product: CASGLRGTTEAFF.

At least ten counts were recorded for this clonotype. The chain uses TRBV6-2 or TRBV6-3 and TRBJ2-5, with 10 bases identical to TRBD2. Germline CDR1 and CDR2: MNHEY and SVGEGT. The CDR3 length is 15 residues. Trimming cost V 7 bases and J 7 bases; bases outside gene matches: 12. CDR3 protein: CASTRGTSASGTQYF. CDR3 sequence (DNA): TGTGCCAGCACTAGGGGGACTAGCGCTTCTGGGACCCAGTACTTC.

This clonotype was seen repeatedly, ten times or more. This chain connects TRBV7-8 to TRBJ2-6; no reliable D call. Germline V lookup: CDR1 SGHVS, CDR2 FQNEAQ. The V gene lost 3 bases and the J gene lost 0 bases, with 9 bases spanning the gap. The CDR3 contains 16 residues. CDR3 sequence: CASSFASFSGANVLTF. CDR3 in DNA: TGTGCCAGCAGCTTTGCTTCCTTCTCTGGGGCCAACGTCCTGACTTTC.

This clonotype has a count of ten or more. V is TRBV28 and J is TRBJ1-6, with D unclear. Germline CDR1 is MDHEN and CDR2 is SYDVKM. Trimming removed 2 bases from V and 14 bases from J, with 16 bases in between. The CDR3 runs to 14 residues. The chain's CDR3 is CASSLGLSRQSLHF. Here the CDR3 DNA reads TGTGCCAGCAGTTTAGGTCTCTCAAGGCAGTCCCTCCACTTT.

This clonotype was seen ten or more times. The gene calls are TRBV5-4 and TRBJ2-4; 7 nucleotides line up with TRBD2. J gave up 0 bases and V 4 bases, and 7 bases lay outside the gene matches. This CDR3 has 16 residues. In germline, CDR1 is SGHNT, CDR2 YYREEE (reference sequence). This chain's CDR3 is CASSGGGFLAKNIQYF. In DNA form, the CDR3 reads TGTGCCAGCAGCGGGGGGGGGTTCCTAGCCAAAAACATTCAGTACTTC.